These 16 T cell receptor beta chains originate from one sample sequenced in a study of shared clonotypes between healthy human individuals. The protocol was immunoSEQ multiplex PCR, while the TCRdb copy is restricted to in-frame clones and leaves out a portion. The sample includes 2 million to 2.5 million clones, under 97% of them seen just once. Sequenced input: naive CD4+ T cells sorted from blood. Sample subset: CD45RA+ positively selected. All receptors derive from a man aged 18-30 years in good health.

The CDR3 DNA follows: TGTGCCAGCAGACAACGAGCGGCGGTTAGCTCCTACAATGAGCAGTTCTTC. Protein: CASRQRAAVSSYNEQFF. The chain has TRBV2 and TRBJ2-1, with a tentative D call TRBD2 (5 bases). The CDR3 length is 17 residues. The germline CDR1 and CDR2 sequences are SNHLY and FYNNEI. V lost 6 bases to trimming and J lost 0 bases, with 18 bases between them.

The V call is TRBV7-9, the J call TRBJ2-1; D not certain. The germline CDR1 and CDR2 sequences are SEHNR and FQNEAQ (reference sequence). Trimming took off 10 bases at V and 10 bases at J, with 14 bases between the two ends. CDR3 size: 11 residues. As DNA, the CDR3 is TGTGCCACAGCTTTCGGAAACGAGCAGTTCTTC. Its protein product is CATAFGNEQFF.

The CDR3 region has the DNA TGCGCCAGCAGCGAATGGGGCTTGAACACCGGGGAGCTGTTTTTT. Its protein product is CASSEWGLNTGELFF. The rearrangement uses TRBV5-1 and TRBJ2-2; D perhaps matches TRBD1 (5 bases). Germline CDR1 SGHRS, CDR2 YFSETQ. V lost 4 bases and J lost 1, with 11 bases in between. CDR3 length: 15 residues.

The J gene is TRBJ1-2, the V gene TRBV7-9; 8 nucleotides line up with TRBD1. The V gene's germline CDR1 is SEHNR and CDR2 FQNEAQ (reference sequence). The CDR3 sequence is 14 residues long. J was trimmed by 3 bases and V by 5 bases; bases with no gene match: 5. This chain's CDR3 is CASSPRTGHYGYTF. The CDR3 coding sequence is TGTGCCAGCAGCCCACGGACAGGGCACTATGGCTACACCTTC.

This clone was seen once. This chain connects TRBV6-5 to TRBJ1-1, with D possibly TRBD1 on 6 matching bases. CDR1 is MNHEY, CDR2 SVGAGI, per germline. The CDR3 contains 13 residues. V lost 5 bases and J 3 bases, leaving 10 bases between the germline ends. The CDR3 DNA sequence: TGTGCCAGCAGTAACGGACAGCACACTGAAGCTTTCTTT. Translated: CASSNGQHTEAFF.

V gene TRBV27 combines with J gene TRBJ1-6, with 7 bases identical to TRBD1. V shed 6 bases and J 7 bases; nucleotides not matched to a gene: 9. Germline CDR1 is MNHEY and CDR2 is SMNVEV (reference sequence). The CDR3 is 15 amino acids. The CDR3 region has the DNA TGTGCCAGCAGGGACGGACAGGTTAAAAATTCACCCCTCCACTTT. As protein: CASRDGQVKNSPLHF.

The V call is TRBV10-3, the J call TRBJ1-1; tentatively, D is TRBD1 (5 bases). Germline V gene lookup returns CDR1 ENHRY and CDR2 SYGVKD. CDR3 length: 14 amino acids. The V end lost 0 bases, the J end lost 7 bases, and 12 bases lay between the germline ends. DNA of the CDR3: TGTGCCATCAGTGAGTCGGGGCCGATCAATGAAGCTTTCTTT. This codes for CAISESGPINEAFF.

The chain uses TRBV6-6 and TRBJ2-5; no clear D. This CDR3 is 12 amino acids long. With 5 bases removed from V and 5 bases from J, the gap between germline ends came to 9 bases. From germline, CDR1 is MNHNY and CDR2 SVGAGI (reference sequence). CDR3 nucleotides: TGTGCCAGCAGTAAAGTACTGGAGACCCAGTACTTC. As protein: CASSKVLETQYF.

The chain has TRBV5-8 and TRBJ2-5; D is unclear. CDR1 and CDR2 from the germline V gene are SGHTS and YDEGEE. V gave up 2 bases and J gave up 5 bases, with 10 bases separating them. The CDR3 has 13 residues. CDR3 DNA sequence: TGTGCCAGCAGCTTATCCCTCGGGGAGACCCAGTACTTC. This gives the protein CASSLSLGETQYF.

The chain recombines TRBV19 with TRBJ1-2, with D perhaps matching TRBD1 (5 bases). The CDR3 sequence is 16 residues long. V dropped 7 bases and J dropped 7 bases, with 25 bases sitting between them. Germline CDR1 reads LNHDA; CDR2 reads SQIVND (reference sequence). CDR3 loop: CASTPRLRGGKGGYTF. Here the CDR3 DNA reads TGTGCCAGTACCCCGCGCTTGCGTGGGGGTAAGGGTGGCTACACCTTC.

V usage is TRBV7-2 and J usage is TRBJ1-5, with D unresolved. Germline CDR1 reads SGHTA; CDR2 reads FQGNSA. The CDR3 has 14 residues. The V end lost 1 base, the J end lost 4 bases, and 8 bases lay between the germline ends. The CDR3 protein is CASSLGRLNQPQHF. CDR3 DNA sequence: TGTGCCAGCAGCTTAGGCCGATTAAATCAGCCCCAGCATTTT.

The chain is built from TRBV5-5 and TRBJ2-3; the D is unclear. Germline values: CDR1 SGHKS, CDR2 YYEKEE (reference sequence). Trimming removed 3 bases at V and 4 bases at J, with 6 bases between. This CDR3 contains 12 residues. The CDR3 spells CASSYPADTQYF. For the CDR3, the DNA is TGTGCCAGCAGCTACCCGGCAGATACGCAGTATTTT.

The gene calls are TRBV5-4 and TRBJ2-2, with D perhaps TRBD2 (6 bases). This CDR3 region has 16 residues. Germline V gene sequence: CDR1 SGHNT, CDR2 YYREEE (reference sequence). V gave up 0 bases and J gave up 4 bases, with 13 bases separating them. This chain's CDR3 is CASSLAGGVGTGELFF. CDR3 nucleotides: TGTGCCAGCAGCTTGGCCGGGGGTGTGGGCACCGGGGAGCTGTTTTTT.

On this clone: This sample also contains other DNA sequences that code for the same CDR3. The rearrangement links TRBV28 to TRBJ1-5; 8 bases map to TRBD1. V shed 8 bases, J shed 1 base, and the junction held 4 bases outside the gene matches. This CDR3 is 14 amino acids long. Germline assignment: CDR1 MDHEN and CDR2 SYDVKM. The CDR3 coding sequence is TGTGCCAGCGGACAGGGAGGGAGCAATCAGCCCCAGCATTTT. Translated: CASGQGGSNQPQHF.

Concerning this clone itself: Other DNA sequences in the sample encode the same CDR3. The gene calls are TRBV11-3 and TRBJ2-3, with TRBD1 matching over 9 bases. The CDR3 totals 15 residues. The J segment lost 0 bases and the V segment lost 4 bases, leaving 2 bases of the junction unmatched. CDR1 and CDR2 (germline): SGHNT, YENEEA. In nucleotides, the CDR3 is TGTGCCAGCAGCTCGGGACAGGGAAGCACAGATACGCAGTATTTT. Amino acid sequence: CASSSGQGSTDTQYF.

The rearrangement uses TRBV6-1 and TRBJ1-3, with D perhaps matching TRBD1 (5 bases). V was trimmed by 4 bases and J by 4 bases, leaving 14 bases between them. Germline lookup yields CDR1 MNHNS and CDR2 SASEGT. This CDR3 region has 15 residues. The CDR3 sequence: CASSGGTVGGNTIYF. CDR3 in DNA: TGTGCCAGCAGTGGAGGGACCGTGGGAGGAAACACCATATATTTT.